This T cell receptor beta chain was observed in a study of blood T cell repertoires in COVID-19. Study summary: The origin of the acute and convalescent COVID-19 samples was the United States, Italy and Spain. T cells, B-cell-depleted T cells, or PBMCs provided the cDNA or gDNA that served as material.

The germline gives CDR1 KGHSH, CDR2 LQKENI. CDR3 length: 15 residues. V was shortened by 0 bases and J by 8 bases, with 13 bases between the two germline ends. Those enrolled in Seattle joined during active infection and were followed longitudinally afterward. Original methodology: Scientists estimated how many nucleated cells there were by amplifying reference gene primers. Method: immunoSEQ multiplex PCR; TCRdb's copy keeps in-frame clones and lacks some. Clonal size and the V and J genes are those of that table, whereas D and trimming came from the DNA. The table has more than 300,000 clones, approximately 87% seen once; the top ten hold about 6%.

This TCR was recovered from a woman aged 45-60 years with COVID-19, enrolled during active disease. The sample comprised peripheral blood. The chain combines TRBV18 with TRBJ1-4; D is ambiguous. The CDR3 protein is CASSPPRQRKEKLFF. The CDR3 nucleotides are TGTGCCAGCTCACCACCACGACAAAGGAAGGAAAAACTGTTTTTT.